This T cell receptor (beta chain) originates from a study of blood T cell repertoires in COVID-19. Study-wide context: The samples span acute and convalescent COVID-19 from the United States, Italy and Spain.

Sequenced by immunoSEQ multiplex PCR; TCRdb stores in-frame clones only, minus some. The sample carries around 200,000 clones, over 80% recorded once. Unmatched junction bases numbered 13, after V lost 5 bases and J lost 5 bases. In germline, CDR1 is SNHLY, CDR2 FYNNEI. The CDR3 covers 17 residues. The clonotype comes from a middle-aged woman with COVID-19, enrolled during active disease. Sequencing used peripheral blood. The chain employs TRBV2 and TRBJ2-1; TRBD2 aligns across 9 bases. This chain's CDR3 is CASSTGTSSFLDNEQFF. DNA for the CDR3: TGTGCCAGCAGTACCGGGACTAGCTCCTTTTTGGACAATGAGCAGTTCTTC.